This TCR beta chain was identified in a study of blood T cell repertoires in COVID-19. Measured with immunoSEQ multiplex PCR; TCRdb has only the in-frame clones, and not every one. The table records 120,000 or so clones, 70% to 80% of them present only once. Material: peripheral blood. The TCR originated in a human donor in a cohort sampled during active COVID-19.

CDR3 in amino acids: CATSSGLAASTDTQYF. The CDR3 nucleotides are TGTGCCACCAGCAGTGGACTAGCGGCCTCCACAGATACGCAGTATTTT. The rearrangement joins TRBV15 to TRBJ2-3; 10 bases are a match to TRBD2. The trim removed 3 bases at V and 2 bases at J, leaving 5 bases unmatched. The CDR3 extends over 16 amino acids. CDR1 is LNHNV and CDR2 is YYDKDF in the germline V gene (reference sequence).